This TCR beta chain was recorded in a study of a mutant IDH1 vaccine in newly diagnosed glioma. Study summary: Onset of vaccination occurred 4-6 weeks following radiotherapy alone, or with temozolomide cycles. Mean patient age was about 40 years; approximately 62% were male and around 38% female.

Assay used: immunoSEQ multiplex PCR; TCRdb lists only in-frame clones, some missing. In the table there are around 49,000 clones, 78% of which are singletons. About this clone itself: The antigen is not known.

Indicated time point: week 5, during vaccination. Vaccination used 300 ug of mutant IDH1 20-mer peptide per dose, with topical imiquimod. This clonotype was sampled from a man aged 50-60 years with glioma. This material consisted of PBMCs, taken from a glioma patient whose treatment included an IDH1 peptide vaccine.

CDR3 protein: CASSLVAARGRPEAFF. The CDR3 nucleotides are TGTGCCAGCAGCTTAGTGGCCGCGAGGGGGAGGCCTGAAGCTTTCTTT. This chain uses TRBV7-9 with TRBJ1-1; tentative D call: TRBD1 (6 bases). Germline values: CDR1 SEHNR, CDR2 FQNEAQ (reference sequence). The ends were cut back, 1 base at V and 6 bases at J, with 18 bases in the middle. This CDR3 contains 16 residues. The full variable domain, in which reference TRBV7-9 and TRBJ1-1 provide the parts outside the CDR3, is DTGVSQNPRHKITKRGQNVTFRCDPISEHNRLYWYRQTLGQGPEFLTYFQNEAQLEKSRLLSDRFSAERPKGSFSTLEIQRTEQGDSAMYLCASSLVAARGRPEAFFGQGTRLTVV.